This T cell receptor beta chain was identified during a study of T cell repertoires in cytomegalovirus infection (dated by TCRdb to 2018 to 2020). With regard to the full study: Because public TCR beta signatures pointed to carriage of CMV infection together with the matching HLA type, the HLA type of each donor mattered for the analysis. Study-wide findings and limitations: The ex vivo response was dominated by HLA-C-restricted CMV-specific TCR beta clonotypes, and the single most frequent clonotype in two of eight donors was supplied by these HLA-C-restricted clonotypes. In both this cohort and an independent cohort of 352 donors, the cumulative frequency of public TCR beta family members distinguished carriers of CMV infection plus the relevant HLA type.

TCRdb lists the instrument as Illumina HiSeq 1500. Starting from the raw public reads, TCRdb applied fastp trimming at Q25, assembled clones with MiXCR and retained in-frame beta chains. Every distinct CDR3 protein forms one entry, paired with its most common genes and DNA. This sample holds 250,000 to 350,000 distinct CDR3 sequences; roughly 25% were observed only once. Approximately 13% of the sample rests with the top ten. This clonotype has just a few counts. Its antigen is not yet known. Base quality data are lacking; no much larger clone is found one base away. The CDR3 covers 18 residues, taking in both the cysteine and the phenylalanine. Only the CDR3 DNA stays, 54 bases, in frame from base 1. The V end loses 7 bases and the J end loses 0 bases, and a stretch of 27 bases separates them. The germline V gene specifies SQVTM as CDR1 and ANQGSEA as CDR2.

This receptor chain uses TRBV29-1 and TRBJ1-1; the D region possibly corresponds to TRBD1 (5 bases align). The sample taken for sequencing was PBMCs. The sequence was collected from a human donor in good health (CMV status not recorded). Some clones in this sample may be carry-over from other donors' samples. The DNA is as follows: TGCAGCGGGGGCCGGGGGAGGAGATTCGCTGGCGTGAACACTGAAGCTTTCTTT. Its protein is CSGGRGRRFAGVNTEAFF.